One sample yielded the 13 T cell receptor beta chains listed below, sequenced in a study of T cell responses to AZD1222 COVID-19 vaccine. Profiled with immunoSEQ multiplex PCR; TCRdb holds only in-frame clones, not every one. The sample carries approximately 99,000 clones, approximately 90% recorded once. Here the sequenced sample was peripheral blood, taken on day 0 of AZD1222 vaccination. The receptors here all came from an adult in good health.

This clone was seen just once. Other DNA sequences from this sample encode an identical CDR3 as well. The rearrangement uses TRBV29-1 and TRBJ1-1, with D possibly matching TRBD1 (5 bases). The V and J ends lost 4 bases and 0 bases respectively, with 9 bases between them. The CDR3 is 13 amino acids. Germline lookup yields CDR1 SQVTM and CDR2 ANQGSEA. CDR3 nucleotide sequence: TGCAGCGTTGTGGGACGGATGAACACTGAAGCTTTCTTT. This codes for CSVVGRMNTEAFF.

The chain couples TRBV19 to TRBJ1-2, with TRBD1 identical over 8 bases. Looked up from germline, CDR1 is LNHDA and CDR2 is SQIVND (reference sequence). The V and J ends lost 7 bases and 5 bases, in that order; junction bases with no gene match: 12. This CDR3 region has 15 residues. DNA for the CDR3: TGTGCCAGTACCCCCCGGACAGGGATCAAGTATGGCTACACCTTC. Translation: CASTPRTGIKYGYTF.

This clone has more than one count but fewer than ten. In nucleotides, the CDR3 is TGCAGCGTTGTAATCTCAAACTATGGCTACACCTTC. This sequence encodes CSVVISNYGYTF. The rearrangement uses TRBV29-1 and TRBJ1-2; no clear D gene. Trimming removed 4 bases at V and 2 bases at J, with 8 bases between. The CDR3 has 12 residues. Germline-derived CDR1 and CDR2 are SQVTM and ANQGSEA.

CDR3 amino acids: CASLRQGDITF. DNA for the CDR3: TGTGCCAGCCTTAGACAGGGAGATATCACCTTC. This chain uses TRBV6-5 with TRBJ1-2; TRBD1 matches at 7 bases. In germline, CDR1 is MNHEY, CDR2 SVGAGI. J lost 13 bases, V lost 8 bases, and 10 bases had no gene match. The CDR3 runs 11 residues.

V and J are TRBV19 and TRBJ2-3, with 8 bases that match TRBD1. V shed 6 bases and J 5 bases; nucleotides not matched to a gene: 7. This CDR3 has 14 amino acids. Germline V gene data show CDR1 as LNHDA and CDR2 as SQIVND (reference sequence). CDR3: CASRRTGTKDTQYF. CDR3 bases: TGTGCCAGTAGAAGGACAGGGACAAAAGATACGCAGTATTTT.

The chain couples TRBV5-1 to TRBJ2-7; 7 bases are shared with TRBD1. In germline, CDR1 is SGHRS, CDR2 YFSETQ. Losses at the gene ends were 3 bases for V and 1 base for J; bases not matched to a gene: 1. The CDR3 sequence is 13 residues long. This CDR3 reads CASSSGQSYEQYF. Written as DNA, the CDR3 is TGCGCCAGCAGCTCGGGACAGTCCTACGAGCAGTACTTC.

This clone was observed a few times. CDR3 in amino acids: CASSPGQFNTEAFF. In nucleotides, the CDR3 is TGTGCCAGCAGCCCGGGACAGTTCAACACTGAAGCTTTCTTT. This chain joins TRBV13 and TRBJ1-1; 7 nucleotides agree with TRBD1. CDR1 and CDR2 from the germline V gene are PRHDT and FYEKMQ (reference sequence). The junction had 5 bases not matched to a gene; V was cut back by 5 bases and J by 2 bases. The CDR3 loop spans 14 amino acids.

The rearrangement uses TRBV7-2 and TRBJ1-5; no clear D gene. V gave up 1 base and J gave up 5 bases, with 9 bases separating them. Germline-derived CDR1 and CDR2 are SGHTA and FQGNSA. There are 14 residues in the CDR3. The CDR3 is CASSLGFIDQPQHF. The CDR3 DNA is TGTGCCAGCAGCTTAGGGTTTATAGATCAGCCCCAGCATTTT.

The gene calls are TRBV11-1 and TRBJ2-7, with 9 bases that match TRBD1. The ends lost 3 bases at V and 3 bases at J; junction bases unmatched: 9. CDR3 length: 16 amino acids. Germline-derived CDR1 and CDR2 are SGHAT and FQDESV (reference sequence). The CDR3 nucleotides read TGTGCCAGCAGCTTTGGTTTCGGACAGGGGCTCTACGAGCAGTACTTC. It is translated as CASSFGFGQGLYEQYF.

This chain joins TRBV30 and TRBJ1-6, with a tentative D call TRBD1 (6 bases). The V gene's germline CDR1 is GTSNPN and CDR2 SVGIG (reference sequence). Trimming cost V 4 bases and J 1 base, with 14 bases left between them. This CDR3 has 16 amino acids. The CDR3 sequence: CAWTLQGWSYNSPLHF. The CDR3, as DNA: TGTGCCTGGACCCTACAGGGATGGTCCTATAATTCACCCCTCCACTTT.

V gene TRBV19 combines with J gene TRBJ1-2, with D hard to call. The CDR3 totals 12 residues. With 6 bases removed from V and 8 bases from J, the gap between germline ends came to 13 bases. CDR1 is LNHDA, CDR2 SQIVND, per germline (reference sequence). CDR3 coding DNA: TGTGCCAGTAGCCCCCAGATGTGGGGCTACACCTTC. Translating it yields CASSPQMWGYTF.

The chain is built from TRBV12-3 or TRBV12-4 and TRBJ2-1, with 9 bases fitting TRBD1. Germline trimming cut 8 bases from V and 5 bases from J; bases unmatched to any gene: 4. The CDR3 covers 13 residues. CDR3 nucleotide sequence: TGTGCCAGCCGGACAGGGGAAAACAATGAGCAGTTCTTC. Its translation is CASRTGENNEQFF.

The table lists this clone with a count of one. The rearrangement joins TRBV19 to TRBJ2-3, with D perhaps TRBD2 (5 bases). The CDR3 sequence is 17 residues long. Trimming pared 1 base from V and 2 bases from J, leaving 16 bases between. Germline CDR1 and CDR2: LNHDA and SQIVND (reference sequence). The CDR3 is CASSIVGLQSVTDTQYF. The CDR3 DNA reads TGTGCCAGTAGTATAGTTGGACTCCAAAGCGTCACAGATACGCAGTATTTT.